One T cell receptor beta chain is described in this entry. The antigen is undetermined. These data are taken from a study of OX40 agonist ivuxolimab in advanced cancers. Study outcomes and limitations: Average numbers of expanded clones were greater in CD8+ T cells than in CD4+.

Germline-derived CDR1 and CDR2 are SGHRS and YFSETQ. CDR3 length: 14 residues. The V segment lost 3 bases and the J segment 7 bases; nucleotides outside the gene matches: 2. This table comes from immunoSEQ multiplex PCR, and its TCRdb copy is limited to in-frame clones, with some not included. The table lists just over 80,000 clones, roughly 88% of them singletons, with 0.72% in the top ten. The sequencing used CD4+ or CD8+ T cells sorted from blood, collected in a trial of the OX40 agonist ivuxolimab. The chain uses TRBV5-1 and TRBJ2-6, with 9 nucleotides matching TRBD1. The sequence was collected from an adult with an advanced solid tumor such as melanoma, head and neck, liver or kidney cancer. CDR3 residues: CASSWTGAANVLTF. As DNA, the CDR3 is TGCGCCAGCAGCTGGACAGGGGCCGCCAACGTCCTGACTTTC.